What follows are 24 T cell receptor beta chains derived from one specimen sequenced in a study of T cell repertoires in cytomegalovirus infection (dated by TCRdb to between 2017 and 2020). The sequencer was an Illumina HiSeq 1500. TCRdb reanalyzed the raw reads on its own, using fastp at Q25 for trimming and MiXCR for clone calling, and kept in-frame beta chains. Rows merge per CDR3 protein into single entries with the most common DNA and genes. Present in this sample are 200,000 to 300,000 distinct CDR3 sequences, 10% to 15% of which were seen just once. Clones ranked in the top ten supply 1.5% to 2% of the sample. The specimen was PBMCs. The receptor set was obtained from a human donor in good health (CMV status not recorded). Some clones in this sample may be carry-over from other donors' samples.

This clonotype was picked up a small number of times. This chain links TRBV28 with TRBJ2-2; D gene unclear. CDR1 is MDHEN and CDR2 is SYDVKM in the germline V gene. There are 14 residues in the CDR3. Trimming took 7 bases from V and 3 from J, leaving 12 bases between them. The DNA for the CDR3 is TGTGCCAGCACCGTTGGGGTGGACACCGGGGAGCTGTTTTTT. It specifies CASTVGVDTGELFF.

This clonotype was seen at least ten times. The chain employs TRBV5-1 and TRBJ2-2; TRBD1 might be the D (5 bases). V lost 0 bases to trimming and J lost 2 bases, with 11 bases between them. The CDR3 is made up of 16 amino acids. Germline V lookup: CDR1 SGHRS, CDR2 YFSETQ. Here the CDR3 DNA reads TGCGCCAGCAGCTTGGAAGGACATCGTAACACCGGGGAGCTGTTTTTT. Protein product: CASSLEGHRNTGELFF.

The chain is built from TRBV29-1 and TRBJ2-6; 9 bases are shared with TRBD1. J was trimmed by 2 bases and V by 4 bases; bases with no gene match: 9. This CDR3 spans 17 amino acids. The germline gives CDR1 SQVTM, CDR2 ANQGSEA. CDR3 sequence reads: CSVAGTGRLTGANVLTF. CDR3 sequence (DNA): TGCAGCGTTGCTGGGACAGGGAGATTAACTGGGGCCAACGTCCTGACTTTC.

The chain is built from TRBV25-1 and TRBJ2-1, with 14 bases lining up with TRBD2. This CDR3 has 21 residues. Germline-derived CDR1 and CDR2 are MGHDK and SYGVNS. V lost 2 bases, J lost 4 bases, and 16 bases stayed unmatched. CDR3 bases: TGTGCCAGCAGTGAACGGACTAGCGGGGGGCGCCCTGGTCTGATTTACAATGAGCAGTTCTTC. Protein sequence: CASSERTSGGRPGLIYNEQFF.

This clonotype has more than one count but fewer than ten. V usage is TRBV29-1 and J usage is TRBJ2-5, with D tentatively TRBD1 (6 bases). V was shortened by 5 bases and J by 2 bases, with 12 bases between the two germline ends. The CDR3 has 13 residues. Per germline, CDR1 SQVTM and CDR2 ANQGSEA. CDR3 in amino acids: CSVIAQGQETQYF. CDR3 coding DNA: TGCAGCGTTATTGCCCAGGGGCAAGAGACCCAGTACTTC.

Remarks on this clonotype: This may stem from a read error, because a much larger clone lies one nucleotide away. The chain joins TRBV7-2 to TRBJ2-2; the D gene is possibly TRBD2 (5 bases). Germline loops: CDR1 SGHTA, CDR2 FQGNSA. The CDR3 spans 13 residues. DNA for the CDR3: TGTGCCAGCAGCCCACCCCGTGCCGGGGAGCTGCTTTTT. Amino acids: CASSPPRAGELLF.

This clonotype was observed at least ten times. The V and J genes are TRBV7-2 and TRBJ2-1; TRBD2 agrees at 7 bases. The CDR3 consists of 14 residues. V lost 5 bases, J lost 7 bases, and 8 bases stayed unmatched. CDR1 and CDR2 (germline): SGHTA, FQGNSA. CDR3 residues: CASSPREAGNEQFF. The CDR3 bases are TGTGCCAGCAGCCCCCGGGAGGCGGGAAATGAGCAGTTCTTC.

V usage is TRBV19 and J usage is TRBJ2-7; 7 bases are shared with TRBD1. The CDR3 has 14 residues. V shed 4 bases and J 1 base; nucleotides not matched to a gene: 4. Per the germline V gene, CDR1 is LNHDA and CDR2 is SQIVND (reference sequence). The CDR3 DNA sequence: TGTGCCAGTAGTAGGCCGGGACAGTCCTACGAGCAGTACTTC. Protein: CASSRPGQSYEQYF.

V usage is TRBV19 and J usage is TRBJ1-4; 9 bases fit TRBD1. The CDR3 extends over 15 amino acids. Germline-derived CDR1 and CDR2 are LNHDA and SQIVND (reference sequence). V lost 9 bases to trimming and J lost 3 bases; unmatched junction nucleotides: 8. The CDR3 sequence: CASSTGGLSNEKLFF. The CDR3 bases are TGTGCCAGCTCGACAGGGGGTTTGTCTAATGAAAAACTGTTTTTT. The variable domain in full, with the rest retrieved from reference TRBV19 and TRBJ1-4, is DGGITQSPKYLFRKEGQNVTLSCEQNLNHDAMYWYRQDPGQGLRLIYYSQIVNDFQKGDIAEGYSVSREKKESFPLTVTSAQKNPTAFYLCASSTGGLSNEKLFFGSGTQLSVL.

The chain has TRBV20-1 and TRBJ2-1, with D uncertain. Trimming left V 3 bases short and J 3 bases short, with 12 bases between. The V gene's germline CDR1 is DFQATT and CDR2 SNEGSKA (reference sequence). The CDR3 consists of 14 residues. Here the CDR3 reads CSASALASYNEQFF. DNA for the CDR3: TGCAGTGCTAGCGCACTCGCGAGCTACAATGAGCAGTTCTTC.

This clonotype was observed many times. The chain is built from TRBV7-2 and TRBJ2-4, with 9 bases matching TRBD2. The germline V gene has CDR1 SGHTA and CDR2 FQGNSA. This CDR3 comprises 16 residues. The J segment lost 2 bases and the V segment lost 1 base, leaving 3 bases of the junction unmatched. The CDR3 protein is CASSLELAGTKNIQYF. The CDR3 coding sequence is TGTGCCAGCAGCTTAGAGCTAGCGGGGACCAAAAACATTCAGTACTTC.

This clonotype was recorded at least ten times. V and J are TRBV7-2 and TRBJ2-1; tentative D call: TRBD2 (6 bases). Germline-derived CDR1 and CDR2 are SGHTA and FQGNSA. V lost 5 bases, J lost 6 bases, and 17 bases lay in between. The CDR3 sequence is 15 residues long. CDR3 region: CASSKAGWGGNEQFF. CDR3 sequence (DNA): TGTGCCAGCAGCAAGGCGGGGTGGGGAGGCAATGAGCAGTTCTTC. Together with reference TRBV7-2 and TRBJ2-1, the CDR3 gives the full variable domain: GAGVSQSPSNKVTEKGKDVELRCDPISGHTALYWYRQSLGQGLEFLIYFQGNSAPDKSGLPSDRFSAERTGGSVSTLTIQRTQQEDSAVYLCASSKAGWGGNEQFFGPGTRLTVL.

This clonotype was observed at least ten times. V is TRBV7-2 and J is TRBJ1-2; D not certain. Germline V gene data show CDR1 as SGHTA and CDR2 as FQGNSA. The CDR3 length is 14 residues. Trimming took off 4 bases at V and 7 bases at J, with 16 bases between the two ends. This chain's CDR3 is CASSSGGGYLGYTF. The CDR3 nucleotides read TGTGCCAGCAGCTCGGGCGGAGGGTATCTTGGCTACACCTTC.

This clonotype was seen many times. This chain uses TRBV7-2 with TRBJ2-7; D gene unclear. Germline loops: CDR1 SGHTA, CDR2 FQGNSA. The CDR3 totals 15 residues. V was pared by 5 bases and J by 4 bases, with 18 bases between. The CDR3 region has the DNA TGTGCCAGCAGCCCTTACAGAAGGCAGCCGTACGAGCAGTACTTC. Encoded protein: CASSPYRRQPYEQYF.

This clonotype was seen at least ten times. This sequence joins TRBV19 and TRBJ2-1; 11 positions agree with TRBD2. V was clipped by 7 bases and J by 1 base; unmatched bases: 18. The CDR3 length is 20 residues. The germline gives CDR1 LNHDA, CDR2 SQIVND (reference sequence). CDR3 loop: CASTLGELAGARGSYNEQFF. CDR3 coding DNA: TGTGCCAGTACCTTGGGGGAACTAGCGGGAGCACGGGGTTCCTACAATGAGCAGTTCTTC.

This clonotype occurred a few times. The CDR3 loop is CASSLEKRHIAYEQYF. The CDR3 nucleotides are TGTGCCAGCAGCTTGGAAAAGCGGCATATTGCCTACGAGCAGTACTTC. V gene TRBV5-5 combines with J gene TRBJ2-7; D is perhaps TRBD2 (5 bases). Germline CDR1 and CDR2: SGHKS and YYEKEE (reference sequence). The CDR3 consists of 16 residues. V lost 0 bases and J 2 bases, leaving 15 bases between the germline ends.

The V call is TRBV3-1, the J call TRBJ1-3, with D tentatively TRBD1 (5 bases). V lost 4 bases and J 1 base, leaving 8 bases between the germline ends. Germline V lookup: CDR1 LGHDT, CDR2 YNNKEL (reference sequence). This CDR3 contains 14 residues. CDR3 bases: TGTGCCAGCAGCCGAGGGGCATCTGGAAACACCATATATTTT. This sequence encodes CASSRGASGNTIYF.

The CDR3: CASSLGLQGGLFF. Here the CDR3 DNA reads TGTGCCAGCAGCCTAGGGCTGCAGGGTGGGCTGTTTTTT. The rearrangement uses TRBV7-3 and TRBJ2-2; possibly TRBD1 for D (5 bases). V lost 5 bases and J lost 13, with 17 bases in between. CDR3 length equals 13 residues. Germline assignment: CDR1 SGHTA and CDR2 FQGTGA.

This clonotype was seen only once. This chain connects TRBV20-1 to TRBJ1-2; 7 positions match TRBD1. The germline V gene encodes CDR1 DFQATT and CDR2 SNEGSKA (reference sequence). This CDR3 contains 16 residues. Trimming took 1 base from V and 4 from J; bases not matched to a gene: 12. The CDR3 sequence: CSARVGVGPGGYGYTF. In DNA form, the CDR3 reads TGCAGTGCTAGAGTAGGGGTAGGGCCAGGGGGCTATGGCTACACCTTC.

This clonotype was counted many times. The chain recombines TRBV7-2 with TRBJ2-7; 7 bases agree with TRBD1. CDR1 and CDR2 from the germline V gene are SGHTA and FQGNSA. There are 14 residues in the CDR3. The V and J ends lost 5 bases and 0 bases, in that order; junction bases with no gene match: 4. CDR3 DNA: TGTGCCAGCAGCCCGACAGGGAGCTCCTACGAGCAGTACTTC. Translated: CASSPTGSSYEQYF.

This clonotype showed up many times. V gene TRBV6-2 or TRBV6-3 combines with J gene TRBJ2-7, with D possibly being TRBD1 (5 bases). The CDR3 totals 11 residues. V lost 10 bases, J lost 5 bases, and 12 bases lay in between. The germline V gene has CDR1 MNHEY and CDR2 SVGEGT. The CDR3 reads CATKRGHEQYF. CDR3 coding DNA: TGTGCCACAAAAAGGGGCCACGAGCAGTACTTC.

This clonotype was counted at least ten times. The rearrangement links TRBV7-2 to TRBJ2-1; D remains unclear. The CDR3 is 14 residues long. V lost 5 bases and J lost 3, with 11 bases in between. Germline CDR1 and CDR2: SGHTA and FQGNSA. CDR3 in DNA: TGTGCCAGCAGCACTCGGACCAACTACAATGAGCAGTTCTTC. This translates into CASSTRTNYNEQFF. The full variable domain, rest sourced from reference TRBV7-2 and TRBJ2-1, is GAGVSQSPSNKVTEKGKDVELRCDPISGHTALYWYRQSLGQGLEFLIYFQGNSAPDKSGLPSDRFSAERTGGSVSTLTIQRTQQEDSAVYLCASSTRTNYNEQFFGPGTRLTVL.

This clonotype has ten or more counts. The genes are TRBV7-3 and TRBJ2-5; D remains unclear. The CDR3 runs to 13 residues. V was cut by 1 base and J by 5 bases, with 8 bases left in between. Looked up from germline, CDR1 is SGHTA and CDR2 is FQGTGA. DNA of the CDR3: TGTGCCAGCAGCTTAAGCCGATACGAGACCCAGTACTTC. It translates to CASSLSRYETQYF.

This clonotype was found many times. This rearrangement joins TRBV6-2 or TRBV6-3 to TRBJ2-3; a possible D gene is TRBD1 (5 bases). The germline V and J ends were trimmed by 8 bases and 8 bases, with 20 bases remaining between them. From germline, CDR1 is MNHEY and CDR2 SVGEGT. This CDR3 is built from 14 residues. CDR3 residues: CASRDGQLVRTQYF. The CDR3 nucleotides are TGTGCCAGCCGAGACGGACAACTTGTCCGTACGCAGTATTTT.